This TCR beta chain originates from a study of response to subunit inactivated influenza vaccine. MiXCR, run by TCRdb on the RT-PCR reads, gives a single entry per CDR3 protein. The sample yields roughly 170,000 distinct CDR3 sequences, nearly 9.5% seen once. Germline trimming cut 4 bases from V and 3 bases from J; bases unmatched to any gene: 4. The CDR3 contains 14 residues. CDR1 is SGHRS, CDR2 YFSETQ, per germline. The table lists this clonotype with a few counts. What it binds is not known. Broader study findings: Authors proposed each seasonal influenza vaccination draws in few new T cells.

The TCR comes from a man between 45 and 60 years old who received an inactivated influenza vaccine. The rearrangement uses TRBV5-1 and TRBJ2-3; 8 bases match TRBD1. Material: non-naive T cells sorted from PBMCs, obtained on the day of vaccination. The CDR3 DNA reads TGCGCCAGCAGCGCACGACAGGGGACAGATACGCAGTATTTT. It translates to CASSARQGTDTQYF.